The present TCR beta chain was sequenced within a study of control samples from healthy donors and cancer patients. Per germline, CDR1 LGHDT and CDR2 YNNKEL (reference sequence). The CDR3 runs to 15 residues. V lost 1 base, J lost 3 bases, and 11 bases lay in between. The repertoire was sequenced with immunoSEQ multiplex PCR; TCRdb's copy has only in-frame clones and lacks some. The sample lists 100,000 to 150,000 clones, around 92% occurring once. Sequencing was performed on blood. This chain uses TRBV3-1 (or the pseudogene TRBV3-2) with TRBJ2-3, with unresolved D. The source is a woman aged 45-60 years in good health. The CDR3 sequence: CASSQGSFLTDTQYF. The CDR3 DNA sequence: TGTGCCAGCAGCCAAGGAAGCTTCCTGACAGATACGCAGTATTTT.